This entry concerns a single TCR beta chain. No antigen is known for it. Regarding time point: week 47, end of study. Each dose of the vaccine consisted of 300 ug of mutant IDH1 20-mer peptide, with topical imiquimod. Donors had new WHO grade 3 or 4 IDH1-mutant, ATRX-lost astrocytomas. This specimen comes from a study of a mutant IDH1 vaccine in newly diagnosed glioma. In the study overall: Vaccination began 4-6 weeks post radiotherapy alone, or with temozolomide cycles. Whole-study findings and limits: The vaccine induced immune responses, and these occurred in more than 80% of patients.

The assay was immunoSEQ multiplex PCR, and TCRdb's table has in-frame clones only and misses some. The sample contains 40,000 to 45,000 clones, about 80% of which appear only once. CDR3 size: 17 residues. Germline V CDR1 and CDR2: SEHNR, FQNEAQ (reference sequence). The ends lost 1 base at V and 7 bases at J; junction bases unmatched: 11. V is TRBV7-9 and J is TRBJ2-7; 12 nucleotides match TRBD2. The specimen comprised PBMCs, sampled from a glioma patient whose treatment included an IDH1 peptide vaccine. This clonotype was sampled from a man younger than 35 with glioma. Some clones in this sample may be carry-over from other donors' samples. In DNA form, the CDR3 reads TGTGCCAGCAGCTTAGGACTAGCGGGAGCCTCAACTCGAGAGCAGTACTTC. It encodes CASSLGLAGASTREQYF.